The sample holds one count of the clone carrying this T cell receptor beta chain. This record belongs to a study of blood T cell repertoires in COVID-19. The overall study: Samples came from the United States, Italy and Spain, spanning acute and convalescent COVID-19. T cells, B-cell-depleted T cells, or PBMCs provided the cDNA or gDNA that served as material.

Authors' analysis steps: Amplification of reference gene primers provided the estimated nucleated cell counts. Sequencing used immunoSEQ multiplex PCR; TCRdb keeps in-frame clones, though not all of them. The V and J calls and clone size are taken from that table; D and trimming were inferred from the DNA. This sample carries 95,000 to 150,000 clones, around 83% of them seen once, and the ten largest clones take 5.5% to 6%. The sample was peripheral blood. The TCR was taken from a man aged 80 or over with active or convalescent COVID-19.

CDR3 bases: TGTGCCAGCAGCGTAGAGGCGGGGGCCTCCTACGAGCAGTACTTC. Amino acids: CASSVEAGASYEQYF. This chain joins TRBV9 and TRBJ2-7; TRBD2 might be the D (7 bases). Looked up from germline, CDR1 is SGDLS and CDR2 is YYNGEE. The CDR3 covers 15 residues. The ends were cut back, 0 bases at V and 0 bases at J, with 10 bases in the middle.